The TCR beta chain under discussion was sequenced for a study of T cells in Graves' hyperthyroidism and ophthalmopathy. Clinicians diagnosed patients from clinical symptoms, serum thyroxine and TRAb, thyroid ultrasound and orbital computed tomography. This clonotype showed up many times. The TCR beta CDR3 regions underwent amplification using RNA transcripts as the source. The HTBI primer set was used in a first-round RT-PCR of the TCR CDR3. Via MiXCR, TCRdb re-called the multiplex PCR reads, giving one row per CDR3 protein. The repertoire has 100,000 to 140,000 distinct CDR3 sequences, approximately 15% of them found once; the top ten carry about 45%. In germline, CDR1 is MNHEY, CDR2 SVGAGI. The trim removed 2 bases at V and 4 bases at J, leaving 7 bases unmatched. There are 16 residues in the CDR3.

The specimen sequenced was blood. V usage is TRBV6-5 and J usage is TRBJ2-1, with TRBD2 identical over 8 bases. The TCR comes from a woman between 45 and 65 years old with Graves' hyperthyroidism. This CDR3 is CASSYRTSRLYNEQFF. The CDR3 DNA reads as TGTGCCAGCAGTTACCGGACTAGCCGTTTATACAATGAGCAGTTCTTC.